A single sample is the source of the 20 T cell receptor beta chains below, sequenced in a study of T cells in Graves' hyperthyroidism and ophthalmopathy. Using RNA transcripts as the source, TCR beta CDR3 regions were amplified. A first-round RT-PCR of the TCR CDR3 used the HTBI primer set. TCRdb re-analysed the multiplex PCR reads in MiXCR, keeping a single row per CDR3 protein. This repertoire shows approximately 870,000 distinct CDR3 sequences, more than 30% found once; its top ten account for more than 7%. The sample comprised blood. The source is a young man with Graves' hyperthyroidism.

Turning to this clonotype: A much larger clone differs by one base, so this may be a read error. The chain has TRBV19 and TRBJ2-7; 7 positions match TRBD1. The CDR3 contains 12 residues. Germline CDR1 and CDR2: LNHDA and SQIVND (reference sequence). DNA for the CDR3: TGTGCCAGTGGGGACAGCCCCTACGTGCAGTACTTC. This translates into CASGDSPYVQYF.

This clonotype was observed a single time. The chain links TRBV7-2 to TRBJ2-6; 10 nucleotides line up with TRBD2. The J segment lost 4 bases and the V segment lost 5 bases, leaving 2 bases of the junction unmatched. In germline, CDR1 is SGHTA, CDR2 FQGNSA. CDR3 length: 15 amino acids. In nucleotides, the CDR3 is TGTGCCAGCAGCGCGGGACTAGCGGGGGCCAACGTCCTGACTTTC. Residues: CASSAGLAGANVLTF. Full variable domain (outside the CDR3, taken from reference TRBV7-2 and TRBJ2-6): GAGVSQSPSNKVTEKGKDVELRCDPISGHTALYWYRQSLGQGLEFLIYFQGNSAPDKSGLPSDRFSAERTGGSVSTLTIQRTQQEDSAVYLCASSAGLAGANVLTFGAGSRLTVL.

Only a few counts were recorded for this clonotype. The V and J genes are TRBV9 and TRBJ1-1, with D perhaps matching TRBD1 (6 bases). Trimming removed 0 bases at V and 4 bases at J, with 22 bases between. The CDR3 is 18 amino acids. Germline V gene sequence: CDR1 SGDLS, CDR2 YYNGEE. CDR3 residues: CASSVAAFGGGVVTEAFF. The CDR3 nucleotides read TGTGCCAGCAGCGTAGCCGCTTTCGGAGGGGGGGTGGTCACTGAAGCTTTCTTT.

CDR3 bases: TGTGCCAGCAGTGGACAGTCCATTCTAATGTCGACCGGGGAGCTGTTTTTT. Translation gives CASSGQSILMSTGELFF. This rearrangement joins TRBV2 to TRBJ2-2, with D possibly matching TRBD1 (5 bases). Trimming took 4 bases from V and 5 from J, leaving 20 bases between them. The V gene's germline CDR1 is SNHLY and CDR2 FYNNEI. The CDR3 is made up of 17 amino acids.

This clonotype was counted between two and nine times. The germline gene is not matched at one end of the junction; a read error may be the cause. The rearrangement joins TRBV7-7 to TRBJ2-7; maybe TRBD1 (5 bases). The CDR3 is 15 residues long. Germline CDR1 SSHAT, CDR2 FNYEAQ (reference sequence). The DNA of the CDR3 is TGTGCCAGCAGTTTAGACCCAGACAGAACCTACGAGCAGTACTTC. Amino acids: CASSLDPDRTYEQYF.

This clonotype was seen many times. CDR3 residues: CATSSRDGTEAFF. The CDR3, as DNA: TGTGCCACCAGTTCCCGGGACGGAACTGAAGCTTTCTTT. The chain combines TRBV24-1 with TRBJ1-1, with D perhaps TRBD1 (5 bases). The CDR3 length is 13 residues. CDR1 KGHDR and CDR2 SFDVKD come from the germline V gene. Trimming took off 6 bases at V and 5 bases at J, with 12 bases between the two ends.

This clonotype came up a few times. The V call is TRBV12-3 or TRBV12-4, the J call TRBJ1-3; D is unclear. V was cut by 7 bases and J by 8 bases, with 12 bases left in between. The CDR3 has 12 residues. CDR3 sequence (DNA): TGTGCCAGCACCGTGACATACGACACCATATATTTT. Its translation is CASTVTYDTIYF.

The table lists this clonotype with many counts. The gene calls are TRBV7-9 and TRBJ2-5; D remains ambiguous. The CDR3 contains 15 residues. The germline V gene encodes CDR1 SEHNR and CDR2 FQNEAQ (reference sequence). The V and J ends lost 2 bases and 3 bases respectively, with 13 bases between them. The DNA for the CDR3 is TGTGCCAGCAGCTTAAGCCGGGTTGAGAAAGAGACCCAGTACTTC. Protein product: CASSLSRVEKETQYF.

In its sample, this clonotype was seen many times. The gene calls are TRBV29-1 and TRBJ2-7, with a weak D call TRBD1 (6 bases). Germline CDR1 and CDR2: SQVTM and ANQGSEA. Trimming took 7 bases from V and 4 from J, leaving 20 bases between them. This CDR3 comprises 14 residues. The CDR3 DNA reads as TGCAGCGGCCTGACCCGGGACAATCCATACGAGCAGTACTTC. It codes for CSGLTRDNPYEQYF.

This clonotype was detected ten times or more. The rearrangement links TRBV7-9 to TRBJ2-5; no firm D call. CDR1 is SEHNR and CDR2 is FQNEAQ in the germline V gene (reference sequence). This CDR3 spans 15 amino acids. The ends were cut back, 4 bases at V and 2 bases at J, with 14 bases in the middle. CDR3 nucleotides: TGTGCCAGCAGCTCCCGGGTATATAATCAAGAGACCCAGTACTTC. Its translation: CASSSRVYNQETQYF.

This clonotype has ten or more counts. The V call is TRBV7-8, the J call TRBJ1-6; no clear D gene. V was cut by 5 bases and J by 10 bases, with 12 bases left in between. The germline CDR1 and CDR2 sequences are SGHVS and FQNEAQ. CDR3 length: 13 residues. CDR3 coding DNA: TGTGCCAGCAGCCGTAATTTGGAGTCACCCCTCCACTTT. Translated, it gives CASSRNLESPLHF.

This clonotype was detected a few times. The chain links TRBV5-6 to TRBJ1-2; weak D call: TRBD1 (6 bases). CDR3 length equals 13 residues. The germline CDR1 and CDR2 sequences are SGHDT and YYEEEE. V shed 6 bases and J shed 5 bases, with 14 bases lying between them. The CDR3 spells CASTAGGAYGYTF. DNA of the CDR3: TGTGCCAGCACCGCCGGGGGGGCGTATGGCTACACCTTC. Supplemented by reference TRBV5-6 and TRBJ1-2, the full variable domain reads DAGVTQSPTHLIKTRGQQVTLRCSPKSGHDTVSWYQQALGQGPQFIFQYYEEEERQRGNFPDRFSGHQFPNYSSELNVNALLLGDSALYLCASTAGGAYGYTFGSGTRLTVV.

Note on this clonotype: The junction departs from germline at one end; a sequencing error may be responsible. The V call is TRBV10-1, the J call TRBJ1-2, with D perhaps TRBD1 (5 bases). Germline assignment: CDR1 WNHNN and CDR2 SYGVQD (reference sequence). This CDR3 is 14 amino acids long. The CDR3, as DNA: TGTGCCAGCAGTCCCATAGGGGATTCGAATGGCTACACCTTC. Residues: CASSPIGDSNGYTF.

This clonotype was recorded a few times. A clone one base away is much larger, so this may be a read error. This chain connects TRBV7-9 to TRBJ2-7; TRBD1 aligns across 9 bases. This CDR3 contains 14 residues. CDR1 and CDR2 (germline): SEHNR, FQNEAQ (reference sequence). The CDR3 DNA is TGTGCCAGCAGACCTCCGGGACAGGGTTACGAGCAGTGCTTC. Amino acid sequence: CASRPPGQGYEQCF.

This clonotype was found a few times. The gene calls are TRBV7-2 and TRBJ1-2; maybe TRBD1 (6 bases). V was cut by 5 bases and J by 0 bases, with 13 bases left in between. CDR3 length: 15 residues. The germline V gene has CDR1 SGHTA and CDR2 FQGNSA. CDR3 amino acids: CASSPRTASNYGYTF. In nucleotides, the CDR3 is TGTGCCAGCAGCCCGAGGACAGCGTCTAACTATGGCTACACCTTC.

This clonotype was recorded a few times. V is TRBV9 and J is TRBJ2-7; 7 nucleotides agree with TRBD1. The CDR3 is 14 amino acids. Germline CDR1 SGDLS, CDR2 YYNGEE. V lost 4 bases, J lost 3 bases, and 7 bases stayed unmatched. CDR3 sequence: CASSPGQASYEQYF. The CDR3 DNA reads as TGTGCCAGCAGCCCTGGACAGGCCAGCTACGAGCAGTACTTC. Based on the CDR3 plus reference TRBV9 and TRBJ2-7, the full variable domain is DSGVTQTPKHLITATGQRVTLRCSPRSGDLSVYWYQQSLDQGLQFLIQYYNGEERAKGNILERFSAQQFPDLHSELNLSSLELGDSALYFCASSPGQASYEQYFGPGTRLTVT.

This clonotype was seen repeatedly, ten times or more. The chain joins TRBV9 to TRBJ1-1; 10 positions match TRBD1. Germline V gene sequence: CDR1 SGDLS, CDR2 YYNGEE. This CDR3 spans 16 amino acids. Trimming took 0 bases from V and 0 from J; bases not matched to a gene: 2. This CDR3 reads CASSVGDRGLNTEAFF. CDR3 nucleotide sequence: TGTGCCAGCAGCGTAGGGGACAGGGGATTGAACACTGAAGCTTTCTTT.

Here the CDR3 DNA reads TGTGCCAGCATCCCCCTGACGAACACTGAAGCTTTCTTT. Protein product: CASIPLTNTEAFF. This chain joins TRBV7-9 and TRBJ1-1; no clear D gene. The CDR3 spans 13 residues. With 7 bases removed from V and 1 base from J, the gap between germline ends came to 10 bases. Looked up from germline, CDR1 is SEHNR and CDR2 is FQNEAQ (reference sequence).

The genes are TRBV19 and TRBJ1-3; D is unclear. The V gene's germline CDR1 is LNHDA and CDR2 SQIVND (reference sequence). The V end lost 7 bases, the J end lost 0 bases, and 10 bases lay between the germline ends. CDR3 length equals 14 residues. The CDR3 spells CASNLWGSGNTIYF. CDR3 coding DNA: TGTGCCAGTAATCTCTGGGGCTCTGGAAACACCATATATTTT.

Comment on this clonotype: Since a much larger clone is just one base distant, this may be a read error. The chain carries TRBV29-1 and TRBJ2-7, with TRBD1 identical over 11 bases. V lost 2 bases, J lost 5 bases, and 8 bases stayed unmatched. From germline, CDR1 is SQVTM and CDR2 ANQGSEA. The CDR3 extends over 15 amino acids. The CDR3 here is CSVERTGGPTDEQYF. The CDR3 DNA is TGCAGCGTTGAACGGACAGGGGGCCCCACGGACGAGCAGTACTTC.